What follows are 6 T cell receptor beta chains derived from one specimen sequenced in a study of CD8+CD57+ T cells in acquired aplastic anemia. Both TCR beta VDJ combination and CDR3 sequence profiling were carried out. Genomic DNA was the template for this profiling. Via MiXCR, TCRdb re-called the reads, giving one row per CDR3 protein. The profile shows under 150,000 distinct CDR3 sequences, around two fifths of them singletons. The sequencing input was sorted CD4+, CD8+, or CD8+CD57+ T cells (not recorded which) from PBMCs. The receptors shown here come from a human donor in good health, serving as a control.

This clonotype turned up a few times. The chain joins TRBV6-5 to TRBJ2-5, with D unclear. Trimming shortened V by 4 bases and J by 7 bases, and 16 bases separated the two germline ends. CDR1 is MNHEY and CDR2 is SVGAGI in the germline V gene. The CDR3 totals 14 residues. The CDR3 here is CASSWWGREGTQYF. DNA for the CDR3: TGTGCCAGCAGTTGGTGGGGTCGTGAAGGGACCCAGTACTTC.

A remark on this clonotype: A read error is likely, as this CDR3 ends without the conserved phenylalanine or tryptophan. V usage is TRBV4-1 and J usage is TRBJ2-2; the D is unclear. The CDR3 spans 15 residues. Looked up from germline, CDR1 is MGHRA and CDR2 is YSYEKL. Trimming removed 0 bases from V and 2 bases from J, with 7 bases in between. This CDR3 is CASSQDPINTGELFS. In nucleotides, the CDR3 is TGCGCCAGCAGCCAAGATCCGATAAACACCGGGGAGCTGTTTTCT.

This clonotype was seen a handful of times. The rearrangement links TRBV6-5 to TRBJ1-1; D unclear. The CDR3 extends over 11 amino acids. V was clipped by 2 bases and J by 8 bases, with 6 bases between them. The germline V gene encodes CDR1 MNHEY and CDR2 SVGAGI. As DNA, the CDR3 is TGTGCCAGCAGTTACCGGATCGAAGCTTTCTTT. It is translated as CASSYRIEAFF.

V gene TRBV11-2 combines with J gene TRBJ1-4; D gene ambiguous. Deletions cut 0 bases from V and 2 bases from J, with 4 bases between. The CDR3 runs 14 residues. Germline assignment: CDR1 SGHAT and CDR2 FQNNGV. The CDR3 DNA is TGTGCCAGCAGCTTAGAACAGACTAATGAAAAACTGTTTTTT. Amino acids: CASSLEQTNEKLFF. The complete variable domain, with remaining parts taken from reference TRBV11-2 and TRBJ1-4, reads EAGVAQSPRYKIIEKRQSVAFWCNPISGHATLYWYQQILGQGPKLLIQFQNNGVVDDSQLPKDRFSAERLKGVDSTLKIQPAKLEDSAVYLCASSLEQTNEKLFFGSGTQLSVL.

Notes on this clonotype: This clone may be a read error of a much larger clone one base away. The chain links TRBV5-1 to TRBJ2-1; D might be TRBD1 or TRBD2, each matching 5 bases. Germline V CDR1 and CDR2: SGHRS, YFSETQ. The CDR3 runs 16 residues. The CDR3 reads CASSRWGRESYDEQFF. In DNA, the CDR3 is TGCGCCAGCAGCCGCTGGGGCAGGGAGTCCTACGATGAGCAGTTCTTC.

This clonotype was counted ten times or more. The chain combines TRBV30 with TRBJ2-5; D call uncertain. The V end was cut by 5 bases, the J end by 5 bases, with 9 bases between. CDR3 size: 11 residues. Germline-derived CDR1 and CDR2 are GTSNPN and SVGIG (reference sequence). CDR3 nucleotides: TGTGCCTGGGGGCCCTGGGAGACCCAGTACTTC. Amino acids: CAWGPWETQYF.